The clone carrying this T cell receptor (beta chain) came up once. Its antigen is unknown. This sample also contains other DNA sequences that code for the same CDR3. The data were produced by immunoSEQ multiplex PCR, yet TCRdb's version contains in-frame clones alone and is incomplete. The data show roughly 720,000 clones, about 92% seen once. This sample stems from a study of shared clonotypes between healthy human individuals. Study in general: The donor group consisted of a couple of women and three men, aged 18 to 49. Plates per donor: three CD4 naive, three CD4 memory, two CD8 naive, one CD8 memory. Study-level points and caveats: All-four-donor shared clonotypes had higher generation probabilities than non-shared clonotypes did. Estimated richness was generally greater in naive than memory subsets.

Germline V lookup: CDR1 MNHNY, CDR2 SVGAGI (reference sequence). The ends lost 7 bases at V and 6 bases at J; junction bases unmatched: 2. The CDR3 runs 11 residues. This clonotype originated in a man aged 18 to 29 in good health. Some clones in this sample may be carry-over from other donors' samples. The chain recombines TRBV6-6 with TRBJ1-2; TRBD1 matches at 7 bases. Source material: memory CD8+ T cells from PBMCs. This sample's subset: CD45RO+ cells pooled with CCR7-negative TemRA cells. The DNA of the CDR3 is TGTGCCAGCACCCAGGGGGATGGCTACACCTTC. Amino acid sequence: CASTQGDGYTF.